This TCR beta chain was observed in a study of cytomegalovirus exposure and HLA in healthy donors. CDR3 size: 13 residues. From germline, CDR1 is MNHEY and CDR2 SMNVEV (reference sequence). V lost 11 bases, J lost 9 bases, and 17 bases lay in between. Healthy bone marrow donors formed the donor group. It was with 60 Vbeta and 13 Jbeta primers that the PCR ran. Clones were sequenced by immunoSEQ multiplex PCR, and TCRdb holds only the in-frame ones, with some missing. Among around 61,000 clones listed, about 80% were seen once. Sequences were obtained from PBMCs. This chain joins TRBV27 and TRBJ1-6; unclear D gene. The TCR originated in a middle-aged man in good health and CMV-seronegative. In nucleotides, the CDR3 is TGTGCCTCACAAAGCAGGAGGAGTTCACCCCTCCACTTT. Its translation: CASQSRRSSPLHF.